Below, 29 T cell receptor beta chains from the same sample are listed, as sequenced in a study of shared clonotypes between healthy human individuals. Clones were sequenced by immunoSEQ multiplex PCR, and TCRdb holds only the in-frame ones, with some missing. The sample consists of about 470,000 clones, 79% of them appearing once. Sequenced material: PBMCs. All receptors derive from a middle-aged woman in good health. Some clones in this sample may be carry-over from other donors' samples.

The rearrangement links TRBV4-2 to TRBJ1-2, with D tentatively TRBD1 (6 bases). Trimming stripped 5 bases from V and 2 bases from J, with 12 bases between. CDR1 is LGHNA, CDR2 YNFKEQ, per germline. The CDR3 runs to 14 residues. The CDR3 DNA reads TGTGCCAGCAGCGTACGGACAGACAACTATGGCTACACCTTC. Translated, it gives CASSVRTDNYGYTF.

V gene TRBV5-4 combines with J gene TRBJ2-3, with D perhaps given as TRBD1 or TRBD2 (5 bases each). Trimming removed 2 bases at V and 8 bases at J, with 6 bases between. From germline, CDR1 is SGHNT and CDR2 YYREEE (reference sequence). The CDR3 totals 11 residues. The CDR3 region has the DNA TGTGCCAGCAGCTTTGGGACTACGCAGTATTTT. Protein product: CASSFGTTQYF.

The chain couples TRBV4-1 to TRBJ2-5; 10 bases align to TRBD2. The CDR3 spans 16 residues. CDR1 and CDR2 from the germline V gene are MGHRA and YSYEKL. V was clipped by 1 base and J by 2 bases; unmatched bases: 4. The chain's CDR3 is CASSQVGLAVQETQYF. CDR3 bases: TGCGCCAGCAGCCAAGTAGGACTAGCGGTTCAAGAGACCCAGTACTTC.

V gene TRBV5-4 combines with J gene TRBJ2-7, with a possible D match to TRBD2 (6 bases). Germline V CDR1 and CDR2: SGHNT, YYREEE (reference sequence). The V end was cut by 4 bases, the J end by 3 bases, with 23 bases between. CDR3 size: 17 residues. CDR3 nucleotides: TGTGCCAGCAGCCCCACCCCGGCCGGGACTCCTATCTACGAGCAGTACTTC. Protein sequence: CASSPTPAGTPIYEQYF.

The rearrangement links TRBV5-5 to TRBJ1-1, with 8 positions matching TRBD1. The germline V gene encodes CDR1 SGHKS and CDR2 YYEKEE (reference sequence). V was pared by 4 bases and J by 3 bases, with 8 bases of the junction left unmatched. The CDR3 is 15 amino acids. The chain's CDR3 is CASSRTGGTDTEAFF. DNA of the CDR3: TGTGCCAGCAGCCGTACAGGGGGGACGGACACTGAAGCTTTCTTT.

With respect to this clone: The sample contains more than one DNA sequence encoding this CDR3. This chain connects TRBV18 to TRBJ2-5; tentative D call: TRBD2 (5 bases). Germline CDR1 KGHSH, CDR2 LQKENI. The V end lost 3 bases, the J end lost 5 bases, and 7 bases lay between the germline ends. The CDR3 length is 12 residues. The DNA of the CDR3 is TGTGCCAGCTCACCGGGAGAGGAGACCCAGTACTTC. It specifies CASSPGEETQYF.

The chain joins TRBV7-9 to TRBJ2-1; D gene uncertain. Germline CDR1 SEHNR, CDR2 FQNEAQ (reference sequence). The CDR3 covers 13 residues. Between the trimmed V and J ends, which lost 5 bases and 4 bases, there was a span of 9 bases. As DNA, the CDR3 is TGTGCCAGCAGCGGAAACTTATACAATGAGCAGTTCTTC. It specifies CASSGNLYNEQFF.

The rearrangement uses TRBV28 and TRBJ2-3; possible D gene TRBD1, 6 bases. CDR1 is MDHEN and CDR2 is SYDVKM in the germline V gene. The CDR3 length is 13 residues. V gave up 6 bases and J gave up 7 bases, with 14 bases separating them. The CDR3 DNA is TGTGCCAGCAGACAGGGACGGCCAAATACGCAGTATTTT. It codes for CASRQGRPNTQYF.

This clone was seen only a few times. The J gene is TRBJ2-2, the V gene TRBV4-1; perhaps TRBD2 as D (5 bases). Germline assignment: CDR1 MGHRA and CDR2 YSYEKL. The CDR3 is 17 residues long. With 3 bases removed from V and 3 bases from J, the gap between germline ends came to 17 bases. In nucleotides, the CDR3 is TGCGCCAGCAGCCATGGGCCCGGGGTCCGGGACACCGGGGAGCTGTTTTTT. Its translation: CASSHGPGVRDTGELFF.

The V gene is TRBV27, the J gene TRBJ2-7; TRBD2 might be the D (5 bases). Per germline, CDR1 MNHEY and CDR2 SMNVEV (reference sequence). This CDR3 spans 14 amino acids. V shed 3 bases and J shed 4 bases, with 13 bases lying between them. CDR3 sequence reads: CASSFNGVGYEQYF. The DNA for the CDR3 is TGTGCCAGCAGTTTTAACGGGGTCGGTTACGAGCAGTACTTC.

This clone was picked up one time. V usage is TRBV18 and J usage is TRBJ2-3; the D gene is possibly TRBD2 (5 bases). The CDR3 has 15 amino acids. Per germline, CDR1 KGHSH and CDR2 LQKENI. V shed 1 base and J shed 0 bases, with 8 bases lying between them. The CDR3 loop is CASSPRAASTDTQYF. The CDR3 DNA follows: TGTGCCAGCTCACCACGAGCGGCTAGCACAGATACGCAGTATTTT.

The chain carries TRBV6-5 and TRBJ2-1; D ambiguous. The CDR3 spans 11 residues. Germline CDR1 and CDR2: MNHEY and SVGAGI. Trimming pared 2 bases from V and 13 bases from J, leaving 9 bases between. CDR3 amino acids: CASSYLGSQFF. CDR3 DNA sequence: TGTGCCAGCAGTTACCTGGGATCACAGTTCTTC.

This rearrangement joins TRBV2 to TRBJ2-5; D gene unclear. Trimming removed 1 base from V and 2 bases from J, with 8 bases in between. CDR3 length: 14 amino acids. Germline values: CDR1 SNHLY, CDR2 FYNNEI. CDR3 sequence (DNA): TGTGCCAGCAGTGAAGGGTTTCAGCAAGAGACCCAGTACTTC. Translation gives CASSEGFQQETQYF.

This chain connects TRBV2 to TRBJ1-2; tentative D call: TRBD1 (6 bases). The CDR3 is made up of 14 amino acids. The germline gives CDR1 SNHLY, CDR2 FYNNEI. V lost 6 bases, J lost 2 bases, and 13 bases lay in between. The CDR3 region has the DNA TGTGCCAGCAGGGACCTGACAGGCAACTATGGCTACACCTTC. Amino acids: CASRDLTGNYGYTF.

The chain has TRBV29-1 and TRBJ2-5; possibly TRBD2 for D (5 bases). This CDR3 region has 12 residues. The germline V and J ends were trimmed by 6 bases and 4 bases, with 12 bases remaining between them. Germline V gene data show CDR1 as SQVTM and CDR2 as ANQGSEA. This CDR3 reads CSVFSEGETQYF. Here the CDR3 DNA reads TGCAGCGTCTTTAGCGAAGGAGAGACCCAGTACTTC.

The chain combines TRBV6-6 with TRBJ2-3; 8 nucleotides line up with TRBD2. Germline CDR1 reads MNHNY; CDR2 reads SVGAGI (reference sequence). This CDR3 is 15 amino acids long. The V gene end was trimmed by 7 bases and the J gene end by 1 base; junction bases not matched to a gene: 7. DNA for the CDR3: TGTGCCAGCATCCGGGAGGGCTGGGGCACAGATACGCAGTATTTT. Residues: CASIREGWGTDTQYF.

A remark on this clone: This sample includes further DNA sequences coding for the same CDR3. The V and J genes are TRBV27 and TRBJ1-2, with 7 nucleotides matching TRBD1. There are 14 residues in the CDR3. Germline trimming cut 2 bases from V and 3 bases from J; bases unmatched to any gene: 3. In germline, CDR1 is MNHEY, CDR2 SMNVEV (reference sequence). The chain's CDR3 is CASSLAGGDYGYTF. The CDR3, as DNA: TGTGCCAGCAGTTTAGCAGGGGGTGACTATGGCTACACCTTC.

The chain has TRBV7-2 and TRBJ2-3; TRBD1 or TRBD2 may be the D gene (5 bases each). V lost 4 bases and J 2 bases, leaving 10 bases between the germline ends. The CDR3 is made up of 14 amino acids. Germline loops: CDR1 SGHTA, CDR2 FQGNSA. CDR3 amino acids: CASSSVGVTDTQYF. The CDR3 DNA follows: TGTGCCAGCAGCTCGGTGGGGGTCACAGATACGCAGTATTTT. Supplemented by reference TRBV7-2 and TRBJ2-3, the full variable domain reads GAGVSQSPSNKVTEKGKDVELRCDPISGHTALYWYRQSLGQGLEFLIYFQGNSAPDKSGLPSDRFSAERTGGSVSTLTIQRTQQEDSAVYLCASSSVGVTDTQYFGPGTRLTVL.

This sequence joins TRBV2 and TRBJ1-4; TRBD1 matches 8 bases. The germline gives CDR1 SNHLY, CDR2 FYNNEI. V lost 6 bases and J lost 4; bases outside the gene matches: 4. The CDR3 covers 14 residues. CDR3 amino acids: CASSDRGHNEKLFF. CDR3 bases: TGTGCCAGCAGCGACAGGGGCCATAATGAAAAACTGTTTTTT.

The V gene is TRBV4-2, the J gene TRBJ1-2; D gene unclear. Trimming shortened V by 2 bases and J by 0 bases, and 7 bases separated the two germline ends. Germline V gene sequence: CDR1 LGHNA, CDR2 YNFKEQ. CDR3 size: 14 residues. In DNA, the CDR3 is TGTGCCAGCAGCCAACCTGGAACTAACTATGGCTACACCTTC. This translates into CASSQPGTNYGYTF.

CDR3 bases: TGTGCCATCAGTGACCCGGACAGGTCTTTCCGAAACACCATATATTTT. Translated, it gives CAISDPDRSFRNTIYF. The chain recombines TRBV10-3 with TRBJ1-3, with TRBD1 identical over 7 bases. Germline V gives CDR1 ENHRY, CDR2 SYGVKD. J gave up 5 bases and V 3 bases, and 10 bases lay outside the gene matches. The CDR3 runs 16 residues.

This clone has a single count. The V and J genes are TRBV9 and TRBJ1-2; 10 nucleotides match TRBD1. The CDR3 runs 14 residues. Trimming cost V 1 base and J 7 bases; bases outside gene matches: 4. Germline V gives CDR1 SGDLS, CDR2 YYNGEE. In DNA form, the CDR3 reads TGTGCCAGCAGCGTAAGGGACAGGGGTAGTGGCTACACCTTC. Protein product: CASSVRDRGSGYTF. Full variable domain (missing parts from reference TRBV9 and TRBJ1-2): DSGVTQTPKHLITATGQRVTLRCSPRSGDLSVYWYQQSLDQGLQFLIQYYNGEERAKGNILERFSAQQFPDLHSELNLSSLELGDSALYFCASSVRDRGSGYTFGSGTRLTVV.

The V gene is TRBV7-2, the J gene TRBJ1-2; D call uncertain. The CDR3 covers 13 residues. CDR1 is SGHTA, CDR2 FQGNSA, per germline. Trimming pared 0 bases from V and 8 bases from J, leaving 10 bases between. The CDR3 sequence: CASSLALTGGYTF. CDR3 in DNA: TGTGCCAGCAGCTTAGCGCTGACGGGGGGCTACACCTTC.

The rearrangement joins TRBV7-9 to TRBJ1-2; D is undetermined. Germline V gene lookup returns CDR1 SEHNR and CDR2 FQNEAQ (reference sequence). The CDR3 runs to 14 residues. Trimming cost V 1 base and J 4 bases, with 10 bases left between them. CDR3 sequence (DNA): TGTGCCAGCAGCTTAGTAGTCGAGGGCTATGGCTACACCTTC. It encodes CASSLVVEGYGYTF.

The chain combines TRBV28 with TRBJ1-2; D unclear. The CDR3 consists of 14 residues. Germline V gene data show CDR1 as MDHEN and CDR2 as SYDVKM. Deletions cut 3 bases from V and 0 bases from J, with 8 bases between. The DNA of the CDR3 is TGTGCCAGCAGTTTGGGTCTAGCTAACTATGGCTACACCTTC. It translates to CASSLGLANYGYTF.

The rearrangement uses TRBV4-3 and TRBJ2-1; 8 positions match TRBD2. Germline-derived CDR1 and CDR2 are LGHNA and YSLEER. After removal of 1 base from V and 4 bases from J, the junction contained 6 bases not matched to a gene. The CDR3 contains 16 residues. DNA for the CDR3: TGCGCCAGCAGCCAAGCTAGCGGGCTCTATTACAATGAGCAGTTCTTC. Protein: CASSQASGLYYNEQFF.

V and J are TRBV9 and TRBJ2-7, with D maybe TRBD1 (6 bases). The ends were cut back, 3 bases at V and 5 bases at J, with 18 bases in the middle. Germline V gives CDR1 SGDLS, CDR2 YYNGEE. The CDR3 loop spans 15 amino acids. DNA for the CDR3: TGTGCCAGCAGCGGGAACAGGGTAAATTTGGACGAGCAGTACTTC. This codes for CASSGNRVNLDEQYF.

The chain uses TRBV5-4 and TRBJ2-1; D is ambiguous. Trimming took 1 base from V and 6 from J, leaving 11 bases between them. Per the germline V gene, CDR1 is SGHNT and CDR2 is YYREEE (reference sequence). The CDR3 covers 14 residues. The CDR3 protein is CASSLSSLANEQFF. The CDR3 DNA is TGTGCCAGCAGCTTGTCGTCGTTAGCCAATGAGCAGTTCTTC.

The rearrangement uses TRBV9 and TRBJ2-7; D perhaps matches TRBD2 (5 bases). The CDR3 contains 15 residues. The germline CDR1 and CDR2 sequences are SGDLS and YYNGEE. The V end was cut by 3 bases, the J end by 1 base, with 14 bases between. DNA of the CDR3: TGTGCCAGCAGCGCCGGGATCCCCCTGTCCTACGAGCAGTACTTC. Translated: CASSAGIPLSYEQYF. Supplemented by reference TRBV9 and TRBJ2-7, the full variable domain reads DSGVTQTPKHLITATGQRVTLRCSPRSGDLSVYWYQQSLDQGLQFLIQYYNGEERAKGNILERFSAQQFPDLHSELNLSSLELGDSALYFCASSAGIPLSYEQYFGPGTRLTVT.